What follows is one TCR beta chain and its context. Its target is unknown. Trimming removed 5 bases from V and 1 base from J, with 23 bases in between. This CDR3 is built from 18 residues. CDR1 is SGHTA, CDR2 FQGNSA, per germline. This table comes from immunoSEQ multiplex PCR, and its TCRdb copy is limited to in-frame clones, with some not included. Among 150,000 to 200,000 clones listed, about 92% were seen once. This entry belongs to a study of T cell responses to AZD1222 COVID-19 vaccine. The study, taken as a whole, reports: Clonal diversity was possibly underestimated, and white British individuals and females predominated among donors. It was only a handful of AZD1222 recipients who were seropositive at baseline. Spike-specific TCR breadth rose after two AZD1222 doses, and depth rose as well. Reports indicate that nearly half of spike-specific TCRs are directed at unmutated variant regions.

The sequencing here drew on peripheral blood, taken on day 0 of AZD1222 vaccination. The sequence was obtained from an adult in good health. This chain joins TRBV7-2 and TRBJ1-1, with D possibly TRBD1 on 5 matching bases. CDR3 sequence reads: CASSQSTTEMVWNTEAFF. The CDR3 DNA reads TGTGCCAGCAGCCAATCTACGACAGAAATGGTGTGGAACACTGAAGCTTTCTTT. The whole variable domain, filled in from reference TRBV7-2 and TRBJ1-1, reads GAGVSQSPSNKVTEKGKDVELRCDPISGHTALYWYRQSLGQGLEFLIYFQGNSAPDKSGLPSDRFSAERTGGSVSTLTIQRTQQEDSAVYLCASSQSTTEMVWNTEAFFGQGTRLTVV.